These T cell receptor beta chains were read from a single sample in a study of post-analysis software for immune sequencing data. TCRdb re-derived calls from the PCR reads in MiXCR, one entry per CDR3 protein. The sample includes roughly 700,000 distinct CDR3 sequences, roughly 30% seen only once; the top ten take under 0.7%. Sequencing was done on a sample of blood. These receptor sequences come from a girl between 10 and 17 years old with multiple sclerosis. Both conserved end residues are part of each CDR3. Fields, in order: CDR3 protein, V gene.

CDR3 protein: CASSFGAEGEAFF; V gene: TRBV12-3/TRBV12-4
CDR3 protein: CSASPGTRSSYEQYF; V gene: TRBV20-1
CDR3 protein: CASSWTWGSSYEQYF; V gene: TRBV27
CDR3 protein: CSARRGAVGPQQTQYF; V gene: TRBV20-1
CDR3 protein: CATSRRGGGTDTQYF; V gene: TRBV15
CDR3 protein: CASRGGAGETQYF; V gene: TRBV28
CDR3 protein: CASSFGGQGDYGYTF; V gene: TRBV5-6
CDR3 protein: CANSYRSPGHTQYF; V gene: TRBV6-5
CDR3 protein: CASSYVPRAEAFF; V gene: TRBV6-2/TRBV6-3
CDR3 protein: CASSRGQHEAFF; V gene: TRBV21-1
CDR3 protein: CASSQAPTGGLPRNEQFF; V gene: TRBV4-1
CDR3 protein: CASRTGTSGTDTQYF; V gene: TRBV7-9
CDR3 protein: CASSEEGNQPQHF; V gene: TRBV2